The clone carrying this TCR beta chain is a singleton in its sample. Its cognate antigen is unknown. Assay: immunoSEQ multiplex PCR; the TCRdb copy retains only in-frame clones and omits some. The sample carries approximately 280,000 clones, roughly 86% recorded once. The V gene lost 6 bases and the J gene lost 2 bases, with 8 bases spanning the gap. CDR3 length: 12 residues. Looked up from germline, CDR1 is LNHDA and CDR2 is SQIVND (reference sequence). These data are taken from a study of Ad26.COV2.S vaccination and SARS-CoV-2 variants. The wider study: COV1001, an Ad26.COV2.S trial, supplied this vaccine-arm donor. The study, taken as a whole, reports: Overall T cell responses may have been underestimated by the analyses of TCR breadth and depth. Similar non-spike TCR breadth was seen in vaccine and placebo recipients.

Noted treatment: roughly 18 received Ad26.COV2.S at low or high dose, single or two shots; about 5 received placebo; per-sample allocation not given. Collection of samples fell on day 63 after the first vaccine or placebo injection. The shot given was an Ad26 vector that makes Wuhan-strain SARS-CoV-2 spike. The sample in question was peripheral blood, obtained in a trial of Ad26.COV2.S vaccine versus placebo. The rearrangement joins TRBV19 to TRBJ2-7, with D possibly matching TRBD1 (5 bases). This clonotype originated in a person aged 18-65 years who received the Ad26.COV2.S COVID-19 vaccine or a placebo. This CDR3 is CASRDTTYEQYF. In DNA, the CDR3 is TGTGCCAGTAGGGACACAACCTACGAGCAGTACTTC.